This TCR beta chain is from a study of CD4 and CD8 cells across lung adenocarcinoma regions. CDR1 and CDR2 (germline): SGHTA, FQGTGA. There are 17 residues in the CDR3. The V and J ends lost 3 bases and 2 bases respectively, with 17 bases between them. Samples came from patients with localized non-small cell lung adenocarcinoma. This clonotype appeared many times. Each CDR3 protein is one row after TCRdb ran MiXCR on the PCR reads. The data hold over 7,500 distinct CDR3 sequences, with about half observed a single time. The clonotype comes from a female donor with lung adenocarcinoma. The CD4 and CD8 labels of this study may be unreliable. Sequencing input: CD8+ T cells from the margin of a lung tumor. The chain joins TRBV7-3 to TRBJ2-1; D perhaps matches TRBD1 (6 bases). This chain's CDR3 is CASSLMPGQGAYNEQFF. CDR3 sequence (DNA): TGTGCCAGCAGCTTGATGCCGGGACAAGGGGCCTACAATGAGCAGTTCTTC. The full variable domain, with the rest looked up from reference TRBV7-3 and TRBJ2-1, is GAGVSQTPSNKVTEKGKYVELRCDPISGHTALYWYRQSLGQGPEFLIYFQGTGAADDSGLPNDRFFAVRPEGSVSTLKIQRTERGDSAVYLCASSLMPGQGAYNEQFFGPGTRLTVL.